Listed here is a single T cell receptor (beta chain). The sample belongs to a study of cytomegalovirus exposure and HLA in healthy donors. The PCR had 60 Vbeta and 13 Jbeta primers. The method was immunoSEQ multiplex PCR; TCRdb's version includes in-frame clones alone and lacks a portion of them. The sample carries about 110,000 clones, 55% to 75% recorded once. The clonotype was recovered from a man under 40 in good health and CMV-seropositive. The material sequenced was PBMCs.

This CDR3 is CASQGRVYGYTF. The DNA for the CDR3 is TGTGCCAGCCAGGGGCGCGTCTATGGCTACACCTTC. The V gene is TRBV27, the J gene TRBJ1-2, with D perhaps matching TRBD1 (6 bases). The V end lost 8 bases, the J end lost 4 bases, and 11 bases lay between the germline ends. Germline lookup yields CDR1 MNHEY and CDR2 SMNVEV (reference sequence). This CDR3 region has 12 residues.